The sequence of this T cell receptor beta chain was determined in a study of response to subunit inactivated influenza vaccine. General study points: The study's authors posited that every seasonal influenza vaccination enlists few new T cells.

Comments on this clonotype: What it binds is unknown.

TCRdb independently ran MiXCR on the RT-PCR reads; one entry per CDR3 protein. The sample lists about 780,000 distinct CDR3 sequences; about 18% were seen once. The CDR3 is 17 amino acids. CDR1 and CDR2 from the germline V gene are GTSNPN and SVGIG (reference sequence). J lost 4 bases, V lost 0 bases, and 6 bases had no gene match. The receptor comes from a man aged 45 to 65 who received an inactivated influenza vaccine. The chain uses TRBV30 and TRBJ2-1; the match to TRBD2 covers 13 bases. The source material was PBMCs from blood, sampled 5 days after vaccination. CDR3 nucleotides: TGTGCCTGGAGTGTAGGAGTACTAGCGGGGGGGTACAATGAGCAGTTCTTC. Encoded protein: CAWSVGVLAGGYNEQFF.